One and the same sample provided the 13 T cell receptor beta chains below, sequenced in a study of blood T cell repertoires in COVID-19 (dated by TCRdb to the early 2020s). Libraries were made using the immunoSEQ multiplex PCR assay. Sourced from immuneACCESS, this table was stored by TCRdb with only in-frame sequences that have V and J called. A share of the clones is absent; for the studies checked, an unresolved V gene accounts for under half, and the remainder has no known explanation. For this sample there are some 59,000 clones; roughly nine tenths appear just once. 1.5% to 2% of the sample belongs to the ten largest clones. The sample taken for sequencing was peripheral blood. These receptors were collected from a man aged 55 to 70 with acute or convalescent COVID-19.

The V gene is TRBV3-1 (or the pseudogene TRBV3-2), the J gene TRBJ2-7; TRBD2 might be the D (6 bases). V lost 1 base and J lost 7, with 20 bases in between. Per the germline V gene, CDR1 is LGHDT and CDR2 is YNNKEL (reference sequence). CDR3 length: 16 amino acids. The DNA of the CDR3 is TGTGCCAGCAGCCAAGGGAGGGGTCGAACCACTTGGGAGCAGTACTTC. Translated: CASSQGRGRTTWEQYF.

The chain has TRBV11-2 and TRBJ2-1, with D hard to call. This CDR3 comprises 15 residues. Trimming took off 7 bases at V and 2 bases at J, with 15 bases between the two ends. The germline V gene has CDR1 SGHAT and CDR2 FQNNGV. CDR3 sequence reads: CASTTGPITYNEQFF. The CDR3 nucleotides read TGTGCCAGCACGACGGGTCCGATTACCTACAATGAGCAGTTCTTC.

The chain carries TRBV4-1 and TRBJ2-3, with 8 bases lining up with TRBD2. The CDR3 sequence is 13 residues long. V gave up 0 bases and J gave up 9 bases; unmatched junction bases: 2. Germline loops: CDR1 MGHRA, CDR2 YSYEKL. The CDR3 here is CASSQEERGTQYF. CDR3 in DNA: TGCGCCAGCAGCCAAGAGGAGCGGGGGACGCAGTATTTT.

In DNA form, the CDR3 reads TGTGCCAGTAGTGGTGATGGCAGGGGCGCCTACGAGCAGTACTTC. The encoded protein is CASSGDGRGAYEQYF. The gene calls are TRBV19 and TRBJ2-7; possible D gene TRBD1, 6 bases. CDR1 LNHDA and CDR2 SQIVND come from the germline V gene (reference sequence). There are 15 residues in the CDR3. Trimming removed 5 bases at V and 2 bases at J, with 16 bases between.

This rearrangement joins TRBV10-2 to TRBJ1-5, with D uncertain. Germline V CDR1 and CDR2: WSHSY, SAAADI. Trimming pared 2 bases from V and 4 bases from J, leaving 12 bases between. This CDR3 is built from 15 residues. The CDR3 nucleotides are TGCGCCAGCAGTGAGAACTTGGCAGGTAATCAGCCCCAGCATTTT. Amino acid sequence: CASSENLAGNQPQHF.

The rearrangement joins TRBV6-6 to TRBJ2-7, with TRBD2 matching 10 bases. Losses at the gene ends were 2 bases for V and 7 bases for J; bases not matched to a gene: 2. The CDR3 loop spans 13 amino acids. Germline V gene lookup returns CDR1 MNHNY and CDR2 SVGAGI (reference sequence). The CDR3 region has the DNA TGTGCCAGCAGTTACCCGGGACTAGCGGAGCAGTACTTC. It is translated as CASSYPGLAEQYF.

The chain is built from TRBV4-1 and TRBJ2-2; 8 bases are a match to TRBD2. In germline, CDR1 is MGHRA, CDR2 YSYEKL. V lost 2 bases to trimming and J lost 2 bases; unmatched junction nucleotides: 7. This CDR3 has 17 residues. The CDR3 protein is CASSQLAGGGNTGELFF. DNA for the CDR3: TGCGCCAGCAGCCAATTGGCGGGGGGCGGAAACACCGGGGAGCTGTTTTTT.

This chain connects TRBV7-9 to TRBJ1-1; the match to TRBD1 covers 8 bases. The J segment lost 6 bases and the V segment lost 1 base, leaving 7 bases of the junction unmatched. Per the germline V gene, CDR1 is SEHNR and CDR2 is FQNEAQ (reference sequence). The CDR3 totals 15 residues. The DNA of the CDR3 is TGTGCCAGCAGCTTAGGGGACAGGACGCCGTCTGAAGCTTTCTTT. Protein product: CASSLGDRTPSEAFF.

This sequence joins TRBV19 and TRBJ1-1, with 7 bases fitting TRBD1. Germline CDR1 and CDR2: LNHDA and SQIVND (reference sequence). This CDR3 comprises 14 residues. V lost 5 bases, J lost 8 bases, and 11 bases stayed unmatched. The CDR3: CASSFSRDSKEAFF. CDR3 in DNA: TGTGCCAGTAGTTTCTCCCGGGACAGCAAAGAAGCTTTCTTT.

This chain connects TRBV23-1 to TRBJ2-2, with D maybe TRBD1 (5 bases). TRBV23-1 is sorted into the ORF group, with uncertain function. The ends were cut back, 9 bases at V and 6 bases at J, with 23 bases in the middle. This CDR3 is built from 16 residues. Written as DNA, the CDR3 is TGCGCCAGACTATCAGGGAAGGGAAGGAGTGCCGGGGAGCTGTTTTTT. Translating it yields CARLSGKGRSAGELFF.

The chain couples TRBV2 to TRBJ2-2; 13 positions match TRBD2. V lost 6 bases and J lost 5; bases outside the gene matches: 0. From germline, CDR1 is SNHLY and CDR2 FYNNEI. This CDR3 has 14 amino acids. This CDR3 reads CASRGLAGTGELFF. The CDR3, as DNA: TGTGCCAGCAGGGGACTAGCGGGGACCGGGGAGCTGTTTTTT.

The chain links TRBV12-3 or TRBV12-4 to TRBJ1-2; 7 bases are shared with TRBD1. The CDR3 runs 10 residues. The ends lost 5 bases at V and 12 bases at J; junction bases unmatched: 3. Written as DNA, the CDR3 is TGTGCCAGCAGTCTCAGGGGGAACACCTTC. Translating gives CASSLRGNTF.

V and J are TRBV29-1 and TRBJ2-7; 9 bases match TRBD1. J was trimmed by 3 bases and V by 6 bases; bases with no gene match: 6. The CDR3 is 13 residues long. Germline lookup yields CDR1 SQVTM and CDR2 ANQGSEA. CDR3 sequence (DNA): TGCAGCGTCGCGGGGGACAGGGACTACGAGCAGTACTTC. Its translation: CSVAGDRDYEQYF.